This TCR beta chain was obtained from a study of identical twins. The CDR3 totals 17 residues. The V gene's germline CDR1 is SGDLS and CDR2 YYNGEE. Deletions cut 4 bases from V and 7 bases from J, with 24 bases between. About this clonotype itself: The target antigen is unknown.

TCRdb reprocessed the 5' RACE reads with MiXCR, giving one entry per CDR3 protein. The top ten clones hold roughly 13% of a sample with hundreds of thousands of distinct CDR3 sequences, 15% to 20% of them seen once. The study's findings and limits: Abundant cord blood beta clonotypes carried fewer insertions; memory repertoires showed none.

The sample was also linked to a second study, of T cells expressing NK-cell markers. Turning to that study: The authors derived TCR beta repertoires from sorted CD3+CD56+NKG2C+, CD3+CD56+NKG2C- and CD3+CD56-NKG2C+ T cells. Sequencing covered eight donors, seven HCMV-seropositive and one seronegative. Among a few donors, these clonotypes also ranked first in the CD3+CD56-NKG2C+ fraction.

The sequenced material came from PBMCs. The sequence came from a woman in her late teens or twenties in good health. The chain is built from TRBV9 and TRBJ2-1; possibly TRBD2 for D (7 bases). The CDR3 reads CASSPREVMGARNEQFF. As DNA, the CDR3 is TGTGCCAGCAGCCCACGGGAGGTAATGGGGGCGCGGAATGAGCAGTTCTTC.